Listed here are 19 T cell receptor beta chains from one sample, sequenced in a study of blood T cell repertoires in COVID-19. Sequencing used immunoSEQ multiplex PCR; TCRdb keeps in-frame clones, though not all of them. The profile shows around 100,000 clones, roughly nine tenths of them singletons. Sequencing was done on a sample of peripheral blood. Source of these receptors: a man in his fifties with acute or convalescent COVID-19.

V and J are TRBV15 and TRBJ2-1; 13 bases align to TRBD2. Germline V gene sequence: CDR1 LNHNV, CDR2 YYDKDF (reference sequence). This CDR3 has 18 amino acids. V lost 1 base to trimming and J lost 4 bases; unmatched junction nucleotides: 7. DNA of the CDR3: TGTGCCACCAGCAGAGCAATGGGGACTAGCGGGATTTACAATGAGCAGTTCTTC. It specifies CATSRAMGTSGIYNEQFF. The full variable domain, in which reference TRBV15 and TRBJ2-1 provide the parts outside the CDR3, is DAMVIQNPRYQVTQFGKPVTLSCSQTLNHNVMYWYQQKSSQAPKLLFHYYDKDFNNEADTPDNFQSRRPNTSFCFLDIRSPGLGDTAMYLCATSRAMGTSGIYNEQFFGPGTRLTVL.

The chain links TRBV11-2 to TRBJ1-4, with D tentatively TRBD1 (6 bases). V was clipped by 1 base and J by 7 bases, with 13 bases between them. Looked up from germline, CDR1 is SGHAT and CDR2 is FQNNGV. The CDR3 has 15 amino acids. Written as DNA, the CDR3 is TGTGCCAGCAGCTTAGCGGGGGGCTGGAGTGAAAAACTGTTTTTT. Protein sequence: CASSLAGGWSEKLFF. The variable domain in full, with the rest retrieved from reference TRBV11-2 and TRBJ1-4, is EAGVAQSPRYKIIEKRQSVAFWCNPISGHATLYWYQQILGQGPKLLIQFQNNGVVDDSQLPKDRFSAERLKGVDSTLKIQPAKLEDSAVYLCASSLAGGWSEKLFFGSGTQLSVL.

This rearrangement joins TRBV7-9 to TRBJ1-5, with 10 bases identical to TRBD1. CDR3 length: 15 amino acids. Trimming removed 4 bases from V and 3 bases from J; junction bases left unmatched: 3. The V gene's germline CDR1 is SEHNR and CDR2 FQNEAQ (reference sequence). The CDR3 DNA is TGTGCCAGCAGCTCCGACAGGGGGCTCAATCAGCCCCAGCATTTT. It specifies CASSSDRGLNQPQHF.

This rearrangement joins TRBV30 to TRBJ1-6; 8 nucleotides agree with TRBD1. Germline V gene lookup returns CDR1 GTSNPN and CDR2 SVGIG (reference sequence). With V trimmed by 0 bases and J by 10 bases, 11 bases remained unmatched. CDR3 length equals 16 residues. The CDR3 DNA follows: TGTGCCTGGAGTGTACTACACAGGGGGATGGAGTCACCCCTCCACTTT. Protein sequence: CAWSVLHRGMESPLHF.

The V gene is TRBV29-1, the J gene TRBJ2-2, with a tentative D call TRBD2 (6 bases). CDR1 and CDR2 (germline): SQVTM, ANQGSEA. Trimming took 3 bases from V and 4 from J, leaving 12 bases between them. This CDR3 contains 14 residues. The CDR3 DNA sequence: TGCAGCGTTGATTTGGCGGGGAGCACCGGGGAGCTGTTTTTT. Translated, it gives CSVDLAGSTGELFF.

The sample holds one count of this clone. This rearrangement joins TRBV27 to TRBJ1-1; D remains ambiguous. In germline, CDR1 is MNHEY, CDR2 SMNVEV (reference sequence). The germline V and J ends were trimmed by 6 bases and 0 bases, with 14 bases remaining between them. This CDR3 has 15 amino acids. This CDR3 is CASRQVGIMNTEAFF. CDR3 bases: TGTGCCAGCAGGCAGGTCGGGATCATGAACACTGAAGCTTTCTTT.

The V and J genes are TRBV6-5 and TRBJ1-5; D unresolved. Germline CDR1 MNHEY, CDR2 SVGAGI. V was clipped by 8 bases and J by 0 bases, with 14 bases between them. The CDR3 sequence is 15 residues long. This CDR3 is CASLLGVDSNQPQHF. The CDR3 DNA is TGTGCCAGCCTCTTGGGCGTCGATAGCAATCAGCCCCAGCATTTT.

The J gene is TRBJ2-4, the V gene TRBV5-1, with 7 bases lining up with TRBD2. V trimming: 2 bases; J trimming: 3 bases; junction bases outside the gene matches: 5. The length of the CDR3 is 15 residues. In germline, CDR1 is SGHRS, CDR2 YFSETQ. The CDR3 DNA sequence: TGCGCCAGCAGCTTCCGGGGGGATAGCAAAAACATTCAGTACTTC. It encodes CASSFRGDSKNIQYF.

The chain recombines TRBV5-1 with TRBJ2-6; 10 bases map to TRBD1. The CDR3 sequence is 15 residues long. The germline CDR1 and CDR2 sequences are SGHRS and YFSETQ. Trimming cost V 4 bases and J 7 bases; bases outside gene matches: 5. The CDR3 DNA follows: TGCGCCAGCAGCGTGACAGGGGGCTCTGCCAACGTCCTGACTTTC. Protein sequence: CASSVTGGSANVLTF.

CDR3 sequence: CASSTRTGANYGYTF. The CDR3 DNA reads as TGTGCCAGCAGCACCCGGACAGGGGCTAACTATGGCTACACCTTC. The chain couples TRBV11-3 to TRBJ1-2, with 9 bases lining up with TRBD1. From germline, CDR1 is SGHNT and CDR2 YENEEA. The trim removed 5 bases at V and 0 bases at J, leaving 4 bases unmatched. The CDR3 length is 15 residues.

The chain is built from TRBV11-2 and TRBJ2-2, with D tentatively TRBD1 (6 bases). Germline lookup yields CDR1 SGHAT and CDR2 FQNNGV. The CDR3 is 14 residues long. The V gene lost 1 base and the J gene lost 5 bases, with 8 bases spanning the gap. The CDR3 sequence is CASSLGQGTGELFF. In DNA form, the CDR3 reads TGTGCCAGCAGCTTAGGGCAGGGGACCGGGGAGCTGTTTTTT.

The chain joins TRBV20-1 to TRBJ2-3, with 10 bases fitting TRBD2. Germline trimming cut 3 bases from V and 4 bases from J; bases unmatched to any gene: 10. The CDR3 is 16 residues long. CDR1 DFQATT and CDR2 SNEGSKA come from the germline V gene (reference sequence). The CDR3 is CSASDPSGRGSDTQYF. The CDR3, as DNA: TGCAGTGCTAGTGACCCCAGCGGGAGGGGGTCAGATACGCAGTATTTT.

V usage is TRBV28 and J usage is TRBJ2-2, with D uncertain. V was pared by 7 bases and J by 2 bases, with 17 bases between. CDR1 MDHEN and CDR2 SYDVKM come from the germline V gene. The CDR3 loop spans 16 amino acids. The CDR3 DNA is TGTGCCAGCACCACATGGAGAGATATCAACACCGGGGAGCTGTTTTTT. This codes for CASTTWRDINTGELFF. Supplemented by reference TRBV28 and TRBJ2-2, the full variable domain reads DVKVTQSSRYLVKRTGEKVFLECVQDMDHENMFWYRQDPGLGLRLIYFSYDVKMKEKGDIPEGYSVSREKKERFSLILESASTNQTSMYLCASTTWRDINTGELFFGEGSRLTVL.

The rearrangement joins TRBV3-1 (or the pseudogene TRBV3-2) to TRBJ1-6; D remains ambiguous. CDR1 and CDR2 from the germline V gene are LGHDT and YNNKEL (reference sequence). V was shortened by 4 bases and J by 14 bases, with 15 bases between the two germline ends. This CDR3 comprises 13 residues. CDR3 nucleotides: TGTGCCAGCAGCCCCCGGTCGTTTGTAACCCTCCACTTT. It is translated as CASSPRSFVTLHF.

CDR3 DNA sequence: TGTGCCAGCAGCCAAAGGGGACAGTCAAAGAACACTGAAGCTTTCTTT. Residues: CASSQRGQSKNTEAFF. J is TRBJ1-1 and V is TRBV14; TRBD1 agrees at 7 bases. With 2 bases clipped from V and 1 base from J, the junction kept 7 bases outside the gene matches. The CDR3 runs to 16 residues. The germline CDR1 and CDR2 sequences are SGHDN and FVKESK.

The CDR3 sequence: CASSFQGFHGYTF. The CDR3 DNA is TGTGCCAGCAGTTTTCAGGGCTTCCATGGCTACACCTTC. This chain joins TRBV12-3 or TRBV12-4 and TRBJ1-2, with D possibly TRBD1 on 5 matching bases. V lost 3 bases, J lost 6 bases, and 11 bases lay in between. The CDR3 runs 13 residues.

The chain is built from TRBV6-2 or TRBV6-3 and TRBJ2-1, with 12 bases identical to TRBD2. Looked up from germline, CDR1 is MNHEY and CDR2 is SVGEGT. Trimming took 2 bases from V and 8 from J; bases not matched to a gene: 7. The CDR3 is made up of 16 amino acids. This CDR3 is CASSYGLAGMLDEQFF. CDR3 bases: TGTGCCAGCAGTTACGGACTAGCGGGGATGCTGGATGAGCAGTTCTTC.

This chain uses TRBV30 with TRBJ1-4; tentatively, D is TRBD1 (5 bases). The V gene's germline CDR1 is GTSNPN and CDR2 SVGIG (reference sequence). The V end was cut by 6 bases, the J end by 6 bases, with 14 bases between. The CDR3 loop spans 13 amino acids. CDR3 loop: CACSRGTYEKLFF. For the CDR3, the DNA is TGTGCCTGTAGTAGGGGCACATATGAAAAACTGTTTTTT.

The rearrangement links TRBV18 to TRBJ2-1; TRBD2 agrees at 7 bases. This CDR3 is 14 amino acids long. V shed 3 bases and J 8 bases; nucleotides not matched to a gene: 7. Per the germline V gene, CDR1 is KGHSH and CDR2 is LQKENI. DNA for the CDR3: TGTGCCAGCTCACCCGCCTCTCGGGGGGATGAGCAGTTCTTC. Its protein is CASSPASRGDEQFF. Filled out from reference TRBV18 and TRBJ2-1, the complete variable domain reads NAGVMQNPRHLVRRRGQEARLRCSPMKGHSHVYWYRQLPEEGLKFMVYLQKENIIDESGMPKERFSAEFPKEGPSILRIQQVVRGDSAAYFCASSPASRGDEQFFGPGTRLTVL.